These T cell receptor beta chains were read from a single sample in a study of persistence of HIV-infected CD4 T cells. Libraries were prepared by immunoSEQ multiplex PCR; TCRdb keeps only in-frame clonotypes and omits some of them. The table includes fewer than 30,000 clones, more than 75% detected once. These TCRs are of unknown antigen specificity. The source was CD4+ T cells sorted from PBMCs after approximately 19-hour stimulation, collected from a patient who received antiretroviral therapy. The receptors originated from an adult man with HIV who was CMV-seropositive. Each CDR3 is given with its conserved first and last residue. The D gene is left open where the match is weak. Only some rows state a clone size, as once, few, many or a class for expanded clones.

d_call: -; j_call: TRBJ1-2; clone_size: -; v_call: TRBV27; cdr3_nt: TGTGCCAGCAGTTTGGGCGGGCCGGGCTATGGCTACACCTTC; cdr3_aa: CASSLGGPGYGYTF
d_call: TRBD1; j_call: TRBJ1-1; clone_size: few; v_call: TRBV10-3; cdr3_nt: TGTGCCATCAGTTTACAAGGACAGGGGAGCACTGAAGCTTTCTTT; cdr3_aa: CAISLQGQGSTEAFF
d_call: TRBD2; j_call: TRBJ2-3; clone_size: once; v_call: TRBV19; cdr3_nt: TGTGCCAGTAGTACTTATAGCGGGGGCACCACATATTACTTT; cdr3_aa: CASSTYSGGTTYYF
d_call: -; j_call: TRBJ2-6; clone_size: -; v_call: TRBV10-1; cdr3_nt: TGCGCCAGTATACTCCGGGAAGACGTCCTGACTTTC; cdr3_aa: CASILREDVLTF
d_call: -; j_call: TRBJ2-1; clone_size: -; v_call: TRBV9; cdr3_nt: TGTGCCAGCAGCTGGAGTGGCCCCACTGAGCAGTTCTTC; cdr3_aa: CASSWSGPTEQFF
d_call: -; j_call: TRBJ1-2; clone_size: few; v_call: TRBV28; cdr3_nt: TGTGCCAGCAGCCCGGGCTTTGAGGGCTATGGCTACACCTTC; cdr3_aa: CASSPGFEGYGYTF
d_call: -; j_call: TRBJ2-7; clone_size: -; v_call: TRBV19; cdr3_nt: TGTGCCAGTGCACGGGGTTACGAGCAGTACTTC; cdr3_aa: CASARGYEQYF
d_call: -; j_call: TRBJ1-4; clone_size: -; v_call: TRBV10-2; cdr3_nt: TGCGCCACCTCTGAGGGACGGGATGAAAAACTGTTTTTT; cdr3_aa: CATSEGRDEKLFF
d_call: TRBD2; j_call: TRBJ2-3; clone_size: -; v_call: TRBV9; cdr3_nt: TGTGCCAGCAGCGTAGATAGCGGGGCAAGCACAGATACGCAGTATTTT; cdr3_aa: CASSVDSGASTDTQYF
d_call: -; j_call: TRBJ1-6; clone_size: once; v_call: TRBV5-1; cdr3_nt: TGCGCCAGCAGTCACGGAACAGGTGGCCAAGATAATTCACCCCTCCACTTT; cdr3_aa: CASSHGTGGQDNSPLHF
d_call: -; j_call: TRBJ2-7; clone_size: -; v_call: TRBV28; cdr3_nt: TGTGCCAGCAGCGACAGCACTAACGCCTACGAGCAGTACTTC; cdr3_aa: CASSDSTNAYEQYF
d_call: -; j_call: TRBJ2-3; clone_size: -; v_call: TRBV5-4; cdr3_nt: TGTGCCAGCAGCCGCGGGACCGCCCAGGGAACAGATACGCAGTATTTT; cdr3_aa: CASSRGTAQGTDTQYF